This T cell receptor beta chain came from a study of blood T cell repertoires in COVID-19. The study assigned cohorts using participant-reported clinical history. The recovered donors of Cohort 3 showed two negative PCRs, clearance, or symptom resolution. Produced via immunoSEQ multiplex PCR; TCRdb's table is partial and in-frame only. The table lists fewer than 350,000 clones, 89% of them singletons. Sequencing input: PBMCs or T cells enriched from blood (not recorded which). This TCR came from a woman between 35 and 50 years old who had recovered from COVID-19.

CDR3 amino acids: CASSLEPGVFYEQYF. The CDR3 region has the DNA TGCGCCAGCAGCTTGGAGCCAGGGGTGTTCTACGAGCAGTACTTC. This chain joins TRBV5-1 and TRBJ2-7, with D maybe TRBD1 (6 bases). Germline CDR1 SGHRS, CDR2 YFSETQ. The CDR3 totals 15 residues. V dropped 0 bases and J dropped 3 bases, with 13 bases sitting between them.